Included here is one T cell receptor (beta chain) sequence, with context. The antigen is undetermined. The sample originates from a study of T cell responses to AZD1222 COVID-19 vaccine. Study findings and constraints: Dominant at 160-218 and 743-854, vaccine-associated CD4 TCRs also spanned spike. With two AZD1222 doses given, Spike-specific TCR breadth and depth both rose.

Investigators merged groups given second doses at roughly 4 or roughly 12 weeks. TCRdb's table, derived via immunoSEQ multiplex PCR, lists solely in-frame clones and lacks some. This table has about 140,000 clones, 88% appearing once. CDR1 and CDR2 (germline): KGHSY, FQNENV. This CDR3 region has 15 residues. J gave up 6 bases and V 5 bases, and 10 bases lay outside the gene matches. The input for sequencing was peripheral blood, taken 28 days after the second AZD1222 dose. V is TRBV16 and J is TRBJ1-5, with TRBD1 matching 7 bases. The sequence derives from an adult who received the AZD1222 COVID-19 vaccine. The CDR3 nucleotides are TGTGCCAGCAGCTTGTCCGACAGGGTCTTTCAGCCCCAGCATTTT. Protein sequence: CASSLSDRVFQPQHF.